Listed below are T cell receptor beta chains from one sample, sequenced in a study of blood T cell repertoires in COVID-19. Assay used: immunoSEQ multiplex PCR; TCRdb lists only in-frame clones, some missing. In the table there are roughly 450,000 clones, roughly 88% of which are singletons. Sequencing was performed on PBMCs or T cells enriched from blood (not recorded which). The origin of the receptors is a man aged 18 to 29 who had recovered from COVID-19. The CDR3 runs from the conserved cysteine through the conserved F or W. D genes are given only for firm matches. Size is stated for part of the rows, as once, few or many counts, or as a class when the clone is expanded.

>TRBJ2-4|TRBV20-1|.|.
TGCAGTGCTAGTCCCAGGGAAGACATTCAGTACTTC
CSASPREDIQYF
>TRBJ2-6|TRBV5-4|.|.
TGTGCCAGCAGCGTGGGGGCAGGGTCTGGGGCCAACGTCCTGACTTTC
CASSVGAGSGANVLTF
>TRBJ2-1|TRBV28|.|.
TGTGCCAGCAGTTTTCGAGTTATCCCCAAGATCGAGTTCTTC
CASSFRVIPKIEFF
>TRBJ2-4|TRBV9|TRBD2|.
TGTGCCAGCAGCCTCACCGGAACGGTGGGGGGGAACATTCAGTACTTC
CASSLTGTVGGNIQYF
>TRBJ2-7|TRBV9|TRBD2|.
TGTGCCAGCAGCGTAGGAGCGGGGGCCTACGAGCAGTACTTC
CASSVGAGAYEQYF
>TRBJ2-1|TRBV5-1|.|.
TGCGCCAGCAGCCAAGACAGAAACTACAATGAGCAGTTCTTC
CASSQDRNYNEQFF
>TRBJ1-2|TRBV28|.|few
TGTGCCAGCAGTTCGGGGGCTAACTATGGCTACACCTTC
CASSSGANYGYTF
>TRBJ1-2|TRBV7-9|.|.
TGTGCCAGCAGCGGGTCCGGGGTTAACTATGGCTACACCTTC
CASSGSGVNYGYTF
>TRBJ2-1|TRBV24-1|.|many
TGTGCCACCAGTGGGGGGGAAAGGCAGTTCTTC
CATSGGERQFF
>TRBJ1-1|TRBV10-3|.|.
TGTGCCACCACCGCACGGGAGAACACTGAAGCTTTCTTT
CATTARENTEAFF
>TRBJ1-2|TRBV12-3/TRBV12-4|.|.
TGTGCCAGCAGCCCTCAGGGGAGACGTGGCTACACCTTC
CASSPQGRRGYTF
>TRBJ2-1|TRBV7-2|TRBD1|.
TGTGCCAGCAGCCCCGGACAGGTCTACAATGAGCAGTTCTTC
CASSPGQVYNEQFF
>TRBJ1-3|TRBV27|.|once
TGTGCCAGCAGTTTATCTCAAACCGGGTCTAGAAACACCATATATTTT
CASSLSQTGSRNTIYF
>TRBJ2-1|TRBV11-3|.|.
TGTGCCAGCAGCTTAGATGATAGTCTTGAGCAGTTCTTC
CASSLDDSLEQFF
>TRBJ1-4|TRBV21-1|.|.
TGTGCCAGCAGCAAAGTTTGGGGGGGAGAGGAAAAACTGTTTTTT
CASSKVWGGEEKLFF
>TRBJ2-5|TRBV5-1|TRBD2|.
TGCGCCAGCAGCTTGTTGACTAGCGGGAGGGCCTTGGAGACCCAGTACTTC
CASSLLTSGRALETQYF
>TRBJ1-2|TRBV6-5|.|.
TGTGCCAGCACTAAGGGGTATGGCTACACCTTC
CASTKGYGYTF
>TRBJ1-2|TRBV3-1/TRBV3-2|.|.
TGTGCCAGCAGCCAATTCCAGGGTAGCTACACCTTC
CASSQFQGSYTF
>TRBJ2-7|TRBV4-1|.|.
TGCGCCAGCAGCCAAGCCCGAGGCCGAGGTACCTACGAGCAGTACTTC
CASSQARGRGTYEQYF
>TRBJ2-1|TRBV30|.|.
TGTGCCTGGAGTCCTAGCATCGATGAGCAGTTCTTC
CAWSPSIDEQFF
>TRBJ1-6|TRBV19|.|.
TGTGCCAGTAATCAGGGGCTTTCACCCCTCCACTTT
CASNQGLSPLHF